This T cell receptor (beta chain) was sequenced in a study of regulatory T cells in long-lasting Graves disease. Time point denoted: newly diagnosed GD, antithyroid drugs for less than 3 months. Preparation of the TCR library used RNA extracted from PBMCs. This CDR3 region has 16 residues. Losses at the gene ends were 5 bases for V and 4 bases for J; bases not matched to a gene: 10. Germline V gene lookup returns CDR1 SNHLY and CDR2 FYNNEI. CDR3-region Arm-PCR and iRepertoire HTBI primers produced the TCR beta libraries. As processed by the authors: Spanning all samples, the identified segments comprised roughly 66 TRBV and about 15 TRBJ. Each CDR3 protein gets one entry after TCRdb re-called the multiplex PCR reads with MiXCR. What appears here as the V and J calls and clone size reflects TCRdb's work, not the paper's. The data hold a few hundred thousand distinct CDR3 sequences, with approximately 13% observed a single time.

The table lists this clonotype with many counts. Its antigen is as yet unknown. Findings and caveats of the study: Persistent disease was associated with favored TRBV28 usage and with favored use of TRBJ1-2 and TRBJ2-5.

A further study also used this sample, focusing on T cells in Graves' hyperthyroidism and ophthalmopathy. This second report adds: With the HTBI primer set, the TCR CDR3 went through a first round of RT-PCR. Most thyroid clonotypes expanded above 0.001 were also detected in blood.

This clonotype originated in a man aged 25-45 years with Graves disease. The sample was peripheral blood mononuclear cells (PBMCs), taken at new diagnosis, from a patient treated with antithyroid drugs. V is TRBV2 and J is TRBJ1-5; 8 nucleotides agree with TRBD1. CDR3 in amino acids: CASSRQGPLDNQPQHF. Written as DNA, the CDR3 is TGTGCCAGCAGTCGACAGGGGCCGCTTGATAATCAGCCCCAGCATTTT.